This passage covers 7 T cell receptor beta chains from one sample sequenced in a study of cytomegalovirus exposure and HLA in healthy donors. The study ran its PCR with 60 Vbeta and 13 Jbeta primers. Libraries were prepared by immunoSEQ multiplex PCR; TCRdb keeps only in-frame clonotypes and omits some of them. The sample lists some 120,000 clones; 76% were seen once. What was sequenced was PBMCs. Source of these receptors: a woman between 40 and 55 years old in good health and CMV-seropositive.

The sample holds one count of this clone. V is TRBV5-8 and J is TRBJ1-1; unclear D gene. V dropped 3 bases and J dropped 5 bases, with 20 bases sitting between them. CDR1 SGHTS and CDR2 YDEGEE come from the germline V gene. The CDR3 consists of 16 residues. CDR3 nucleotide sequence: TGTGCCAGCAGCTCCCCAATAGACACCGCGGGGACTGAAGCTTTCTTT. It translates to CASSSPIDTAGTEAFF.

The J gene is TRBJ2-1, the V gene TRBV2; 8 nucleotides match TRBD2. Germline-derived CDR1 and CDR2 are SNHLY and FYNNEI. The CDR3 consists of 14 residues. The ends lost 5 bases at V and 7 bases at J; junction bases unmatched: 7. In nucleotides, the CDR3 is TGTGCCAGCAGTATTAGCGGGGCAGGGAATGAGCAGTTCTTC. Protein: CASSISGAGNEQFF.

This clone was observed once. The V and J genes are TRBV5-5 and TRBJ1-3; D unresolved. Trimming removed 0 bases at V and 7 bases at J, with 8 bases between. CDR1 is SGHKS and CDR2 is YYEKEE in the germline V gene (reference sequence). The CDR3 runs to 13 residues. The CDR3 DNA sequence: TGTGCCAGCAGCTTGGGTCTCGGGAACACCATATATTTT. As protein: CASSLGLGNTIYF.

The chain has TRBV25-1 and TRBJ2-1; the match to TRBD1 covers 7 bases. Germline V CDR1 and CDR2: MGHDK, SYGVNS. After removal of 6 bases from V and 9 bases from J, the junction contained 8 bases not matched to a gene. This CDR3 contains 13 residues. CDR3 coding DNA: TGTGCCAGCAGGAGGGACAGCTCGCTTGAGCAGTTCTTC. It yields the protein CASRRDSSLEQFF. Full variable domain (remainder filled in from reference TRBV25-1 and TRBJ2-1): EADIYQTPRYLVIGTGKKITLECSQTMGHDKMYWYQQDPGMELHLIHYSYGVNSTEKGDLSSESTVSRIRTEHFPLTLESARPSHTSQYLCASRRDSSLEQFFGPGTRLTVL.

This clone was seen just once. The genes are TRBV2 and TRBJ2-5; 11 bases agree with TRBD2. The V gene end was trimmed by 5 bases and the J gene end by 5 bases; junction bases not matched to a gene: 10. Looked up from germline, CDR1 is SNHLY and CDR2 is FYNNEI. The CDR3 consists of 16 residues. CDR3 sequence (DNA): TGTGCCAGCAGTCACCCCTATAGCGGGGGGGACGAGACCCAGTACTTC. Translating gives CASSHPYSGGDETQYF.

The chain joins TRBV7-2 to TRBJ1-1, with D perhaps TRBD1 (5 bases). The CDR3 spans 12 residues. Trimming pared 3 bases from V and 7 bases from J, leaving 9 bases between. Germline CDR1 and CDR2: SGHTA and FQGNSA. This CDR3 reads CASSLAGREAFF. In DNA, the CDR3 is TGTGCCAGCAGCTTGGCAGGGCGTGAAGCTTTCTTT.

V gene TRBV4-1 combines with J gene TRBJ2-2; 9 bases fit TRBD2. Germline-derived CDR1 and CDR2 are MGHRA and YSYEKL. The CDR3 loop spans 16 amino acids. J gave up 1 base and V 4 bases, and 4 bases lay outside the gene matches. CDR3 DNA sequence: TGCGCCAGCAGCCTAAATAGCGGGGGGAACACCGGGGAGCTGTTTTTT. It encodes CASSLNSGGNTGELFF.